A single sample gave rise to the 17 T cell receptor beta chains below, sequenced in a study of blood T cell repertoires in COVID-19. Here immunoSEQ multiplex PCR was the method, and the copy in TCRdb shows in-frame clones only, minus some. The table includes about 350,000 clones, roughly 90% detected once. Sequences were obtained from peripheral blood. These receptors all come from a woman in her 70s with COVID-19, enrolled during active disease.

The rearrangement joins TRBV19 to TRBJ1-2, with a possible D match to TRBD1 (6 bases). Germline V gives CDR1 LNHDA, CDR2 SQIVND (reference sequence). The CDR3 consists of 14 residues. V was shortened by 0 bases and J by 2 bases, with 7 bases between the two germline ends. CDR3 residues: CASSIDGQNYGYTF. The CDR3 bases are TGTGCCAGTAGTATAGATGGACAGAACTATGGCTACACCTTC. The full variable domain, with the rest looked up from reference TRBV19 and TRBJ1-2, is DGGITQSPKYLFRKEGQNVTLSCEQNLNHDAMYWYRQDPGQGLRLIYYSQIVNDFQKGDIAEGYSVSREKKESFPLTVTSAQKNPTAFYLCASSIDGQNYGYTFGSGTRLTVV.

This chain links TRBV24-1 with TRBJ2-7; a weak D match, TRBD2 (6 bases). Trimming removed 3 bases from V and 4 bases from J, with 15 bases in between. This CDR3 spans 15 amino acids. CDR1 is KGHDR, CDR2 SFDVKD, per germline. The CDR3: CATSDTRDGVYEQYF. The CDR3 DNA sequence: TGTGCCACCAGTGATACGCGGGACGGAGTTTACGAGCAGTACTTC.

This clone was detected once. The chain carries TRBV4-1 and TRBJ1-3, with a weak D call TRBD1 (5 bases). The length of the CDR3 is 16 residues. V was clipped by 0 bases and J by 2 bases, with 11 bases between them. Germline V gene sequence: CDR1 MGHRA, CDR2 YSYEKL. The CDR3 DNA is TGCGCCAGCAGCCAAGATCGTACAGGTCCTGGAAACACCATATATTTT. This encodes CASSQDRTGPGNTIYF.

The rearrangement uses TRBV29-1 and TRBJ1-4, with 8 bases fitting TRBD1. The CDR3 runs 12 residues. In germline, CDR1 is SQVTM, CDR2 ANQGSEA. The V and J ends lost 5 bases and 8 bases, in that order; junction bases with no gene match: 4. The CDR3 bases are TGCAGCGTTCGCCGACAGGGGGAAAAACTGTTTTTT. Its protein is CSVRRQGEKLFF.

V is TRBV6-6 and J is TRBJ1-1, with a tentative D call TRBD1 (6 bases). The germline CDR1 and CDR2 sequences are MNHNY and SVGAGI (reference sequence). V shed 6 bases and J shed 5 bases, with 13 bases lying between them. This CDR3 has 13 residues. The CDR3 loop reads CASSLRDTTEAFF. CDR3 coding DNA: TGTGCCAGCAGCCTCCGGGACACGACTGAAGCTTTCTTT.

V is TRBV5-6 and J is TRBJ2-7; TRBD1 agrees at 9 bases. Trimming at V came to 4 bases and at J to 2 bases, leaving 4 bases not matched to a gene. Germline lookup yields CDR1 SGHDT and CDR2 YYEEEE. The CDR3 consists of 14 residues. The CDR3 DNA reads TGTGCCAGCAGCACCAGACAGGGGGCCTACGAGCAGTACTTC. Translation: CASSTRQGAYEQYF.

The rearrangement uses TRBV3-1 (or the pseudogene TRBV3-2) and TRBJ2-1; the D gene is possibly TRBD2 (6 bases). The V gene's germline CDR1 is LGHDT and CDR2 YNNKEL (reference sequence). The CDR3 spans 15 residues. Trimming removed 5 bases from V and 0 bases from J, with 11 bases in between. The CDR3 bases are TGTGCCAGCAGCTCCCGGGACTTCTCCTACAATGAGCAGTTCTTC. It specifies CASSSRDFSYNEQFF.

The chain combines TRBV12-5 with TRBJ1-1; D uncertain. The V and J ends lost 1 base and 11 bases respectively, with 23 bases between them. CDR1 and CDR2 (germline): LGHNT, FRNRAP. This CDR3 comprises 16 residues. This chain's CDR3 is CASGLGPYPEDAEAFF. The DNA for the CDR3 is TGTGCTAGTGGTTTGGGACCTTACCCGGAGGACGCCGAGGCTTTCTTT.

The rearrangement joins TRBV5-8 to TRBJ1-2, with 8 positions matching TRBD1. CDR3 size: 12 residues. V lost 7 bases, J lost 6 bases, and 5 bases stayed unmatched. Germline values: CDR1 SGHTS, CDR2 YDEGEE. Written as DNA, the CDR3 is TGTGCCAGCTGGGGACAGGTCCATGGCTACACCTTC. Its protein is CASWGQVHGYTF.

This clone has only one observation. In nucleotides, the CDR3 is TGCGCCAGCAGCCAAGGAGGGACAGGGACTTACGAGCAGTACTTC. Translated, it gives CASSQGGTGTYEQYF. This sequence joins TRBV4-3 and TRBJ2-7, with 9 bases fitting TRBD1. CDR3 length equals 15 residues. With V trimmed by 1 base and J by 4 bases, 5 bases remained unmatched. CDR1 and CDR2 from the germline V gene are LGHNA and YSLEER.

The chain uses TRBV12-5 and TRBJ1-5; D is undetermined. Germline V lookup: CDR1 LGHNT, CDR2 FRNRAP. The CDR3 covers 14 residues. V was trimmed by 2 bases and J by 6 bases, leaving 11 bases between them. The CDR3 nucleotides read TGTGCTAGTGGTTTGAGGCTACGGGGTCAGCCCCAGCATTTT. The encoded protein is CASGLRLRGQPQHF.

The CDR3 sequence: CASSNNSNYGYTF. As DNA, the CDR3 is TGTGCCAGCAGTAATAACTCTAACTATGGCTACACCTTC. The genes are TRBV12-3 or TRBV12-4 and TRBJ1-2; D gene ambiguous. The CDR3 is made up of 13 amino acids. V was cut by 5 bases and J by 0 bases, with 7 bases left in between.

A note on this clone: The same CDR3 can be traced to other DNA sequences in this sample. This CDR3 reads CASSLDRNSPLHF. CDR3 nucleotide sequence: TGCGCCAGCAGCTTGGACAGAAACTCACCCCTCCACTTT. The V gene is TRBV5-1, the J gene TRBJ1-6, with D uncertain. This CDR3 is 13 amino acids long. Germline lookup yields CDR1 SGHRS and CDR2 YFSETQ. The ends were cut back, 0 bases at V and 10 bases at J, with 8 bases in the middle.

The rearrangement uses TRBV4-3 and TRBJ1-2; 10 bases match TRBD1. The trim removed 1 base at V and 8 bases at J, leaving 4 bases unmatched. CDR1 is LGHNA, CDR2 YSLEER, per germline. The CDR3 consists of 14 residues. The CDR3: CASSQGQGAGGYTF. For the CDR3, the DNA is TGCGCCAGCAGCCAAGGACAGGGGGCAGGAGGCTACACCTTC.

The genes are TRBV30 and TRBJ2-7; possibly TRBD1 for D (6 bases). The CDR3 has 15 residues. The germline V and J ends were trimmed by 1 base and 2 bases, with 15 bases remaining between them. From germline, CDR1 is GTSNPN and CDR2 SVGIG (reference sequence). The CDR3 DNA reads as TGTGCCTGGAGTGGCCTGGACAGTTCAGCCTACGAGCAGTACTTC. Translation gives CAWSGLDSSAYEQYF.

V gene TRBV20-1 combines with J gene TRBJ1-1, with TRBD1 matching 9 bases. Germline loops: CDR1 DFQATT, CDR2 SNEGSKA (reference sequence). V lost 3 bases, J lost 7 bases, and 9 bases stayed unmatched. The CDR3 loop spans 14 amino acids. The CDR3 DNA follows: TGCAGTGCTAGTGGCGGGACAGGGCCCTATGAAGCTTTCTTT. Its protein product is CSASGGTGPYEAFF.

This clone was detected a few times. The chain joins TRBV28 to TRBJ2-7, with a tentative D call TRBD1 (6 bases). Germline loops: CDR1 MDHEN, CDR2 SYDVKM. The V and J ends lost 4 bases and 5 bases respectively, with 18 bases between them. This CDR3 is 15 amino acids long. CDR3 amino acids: CASSSQGRTTNEQYF. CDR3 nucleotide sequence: TGTGCCAGCAGTTCACAGGGAAGGACAACTAACGAGCAGTACTTC.